Shown below are 5 T cell receptor beta chains from a single sample sequenced in a study of identical twins. MiXCR was run by TCRdb on the 5' RACE reads, yielding one entry per CDR3 protein. Counted here are 450,000 to 600,000 distinct CDR3 sequences, around 20% occurring once; the ten biggest clones make up 0.48%. These records were also assigned to another study, of yellow fever vaccine responses in identical twins.

The sequencing sample was made of CD4+ T cells sorted from blood. These receptors were obtained from a woman younger than 30 in good health.

The CDR3: CASSPHPGLGLNEQFF. DNA of the CDR3: TGTGCCAGCAGCCCCCACCCCGGCCTGGGCCTCAATGAGCAGTTCTTC. The V gene is TRBV7-3, the J gene TRBJ2-1; D is unclear. V was cut by 5 bases and J by 6 bases, with 20 bases left in between. Germline lookup yields CDR1 SGHTA and CDR2 FQGTGA. The CDR3 spans 16 residues.

This clonotype was seen more than once but under ten times. This rearrangement joins TRBV6-4 to TRBJ2-4, with 7 nucleotides matching TRBD2. Trimming cost V 3 bases and J 7 bases; bases outside gene matches: 3. The germline CDR1 and CDR2 sequences are MRHNA and SNTAGT. This CDR3 has 13 amino acids. The CDR3 is CASSEAGRNIQYF. CDR3 nucleotides: TGTGCCAGCAGTGAGGCCGGGAGGAACATTCAGTACTTC.

This chain connects TRBV25-1 to TRBJ2-7; 9 positions agree with TRBD1. The CDR3 has 12 amino acids. From germline, CDR1 is MGHDK and CDR2 SYGVNS. Unmatched junction bases numbered 9, after V lost 11 bases and J lost 7 bases. This CDR3 is CAFQGQGGEQYV. CDR3 DNA sequence: TGTGCCTTCCAGGGACAGGGTGGGGAGCAGTACGTC.

This chain links TRBV20-1 with TRBJ2-4; TRBD1 might be the D (5 bases). The germline CDR1 and CDR2 sequences are DFQATT and SNEGSKA (reference sequence). This CDR3 comprises 13 residues. V was cut by 2 bases and J by 5 bases, with 10 bases left in between. The CDR3 DNA is TGCAGTGCTAGACAGGGCGATGAAAACATTCAGTACTTC. Translation gives CSARQGDENIQYF.

This clonotype has more than one count but fewer than ten. The genes are TRBV5-1 and TRBJ2-1, with a possible D match to TRBD1 (5 bases). Trimming cost V 8 bases and J 8 bases, with 17 bases left between them. Germline CDR1 and CDR2: SGHRS and YFSETQ. This CDR3 is 13 amino acids long. The CDR3: CASRPAGWDEQFF. CDR3 in DNA: TGCGCCAGTCGCCCGGCAGGGTGGGATGAGCAGTTCTTC.